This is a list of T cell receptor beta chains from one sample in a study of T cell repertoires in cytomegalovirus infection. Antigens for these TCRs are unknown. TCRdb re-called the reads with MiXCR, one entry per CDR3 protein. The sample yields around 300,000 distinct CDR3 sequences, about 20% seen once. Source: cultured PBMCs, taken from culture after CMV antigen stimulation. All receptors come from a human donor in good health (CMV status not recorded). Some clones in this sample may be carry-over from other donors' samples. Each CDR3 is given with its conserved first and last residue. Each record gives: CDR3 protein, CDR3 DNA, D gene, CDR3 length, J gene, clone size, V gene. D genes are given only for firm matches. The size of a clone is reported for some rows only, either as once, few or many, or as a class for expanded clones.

CSAISGHSYEQYF TGCAGTGCGATCTCAGGGCACTCCTACGAGCAGTACTTC . 13 TRBJ2-7 . TRBV20-1
CASSLIGGSGGNEQFF TGTGCCAGCAGCTTAATCGGCGGGAGTGGGGGTAATGAGCAGTTCTTC TRBD2 16 TRBJ2-1 many TRBV7-2
CASSESDGTSGRDEQFF TGCGCCAGCAGTGAGTCTGACGGGACTAGCGGGAGAGATGAGCAGTTCTTC TRBD2 17 TRBJ2-1 few TRBV10-1
CASRFSSANEQFF TGTGCCAGCAGATTCTCTAGCGCCAATGAGCAGTTCTTC . 13 TRBJ2-1 . TRBV5-4
CSVDGLGGYEQYF TGCAGCGTTGACGGGTTGGGAGGGTACGAGCAGTACTTC TRBD2 13 TRBJ2-7 few TRBV29-1
CASSRGDRDSGANVLTF TGTGCCAGCAGCCGTGGGGACAGGGACTCTGGGGCCAACGTCCTGACTTTC TRBD1 17 TRBJ2-6 many TRBV6-1
CASSKPEEAAFF TGTGCCAGCAGCAAACCGGAGGAAGCCGCTTTCTTT . 12 TRBJ1-1 many TRBV12-3/TRBV12-4
CASSIIGNTEAFF TGTGCCAGTAGTATAATCGGAAACACTGAAGCTTTCTTT . 13 TRBJ1-1 . TRBV19
CASSLGDYLSSYNEQFF TGTGCCAGCAGCTTAGGGGACTACCTAAGCTCCTACAATGAGCAGTTCTTC TRBD2 17 TRBJ2-1 many TRBV7-2
CASSSSGVGAGNTIYF TGTGCCAGCAGCTCTTCAGGGGTGGGTGCTGGAAACACCATATATTTT . 16 TRBJ1-3 . TRBV7-2
CASSYSRPRDSNQPQHF TGTGCCAGCAGTTACTCGAGACCCCGGGACAGCAATCAGCCCCAGCATTTT . 17 TRBJ1-5 . TRBV6-6
CASSRGQGGTQETQYF TGTGCCAGCAGCCGGGGACAGGGGGGAACTCAAGAGACCCAGTACTTC TRBD1 16 TRBJ2-5 few TRBV11-2
CASSVTGSLGSPAQYF TGTGCCAGTAGTGTTACCGGGTCCCTGGGGTCTCCTGCCCAGTACTTC . 16 TRBJ2-5 . TRBV19
CANSPQEYYGYTF TGTGCCAACTCCCCGCAGGAGTACTATGGCTACACCTTC . 13 TRBJ1-2 . TRBV18
CASSLLSSGANVLTF TGTGCCAGCAGCTTATTGAGCTCTGGGGCCAACGTCCTGACTTTC . 15 TRBJ2-6 few TRBV11-3
CASSLSGGAYNEQFF TGTGCCAGCAGCTTATCGGGAGGGGCCTACAATGAGCAGTTCTTC TRBD2 15 TRBJ2-1 many TRBV7-8
CASSQPTGTSDEQFF TGTGCCAGCAGCCAACCGACCGGGACTAGTGATGAGCAGTTCTTC TRBD2 15 TRBJ2-1 . TRBV4-2
CASSLGRGRASGSPDEQFF TGTGCCAGCAGTTTAGGTAGGGGGAGGGCTAGCGGGAGTCCCGATGAGCAGTTCTTC TRBD2 19 TRBJ2-1 . TRBV12-3/TRBV12-4
CASTQLGYREGGYTF TGTGCCAGCACCCAATTAGGTTACAGGGAAGGGGGCTACACCTTC . 15 TRBJ1-2 . TRBV27